These T cell receptor beta chains were read from a single sample in a study of neoadjuvant anti-PD-1 for oral cavity cancer. The method was immunoSEQ multiplex PCR; TCRdb's version includes in-frame clones alone and lacks a portion of them. Of 30,000 to 35,000 clones in the sample, approximately 87% were seen once. The starting material was PBMCs, obtained before nivolumab (anti-PD-1) treatment. Source of these receptors: a person between 40 and 80 years old with oral cavity squamous cell carcinoma. CDR3s leave out the opening cysteine and the closing phenylalanine or tryptophan.

J,V,CDR3
TRBJ2-1,TRBV10-1,ASSENTGGPRNEQF
TRBJ2-7,TRBV28,ASSRTLGDGAYEQY
TRBJ1-1,TRBV18,ASSPRGLDAF
TRBJ2-7,TRBV6-5,ASSYDRNTEQY
TRBJ1-4,TRBV7-2,ASSFGQVEEKLF
TRBJ1-5,TRBV4-1,ASSLRVGGNQPQH
TRBJ1-1,TRBV7-2,ASSLRQGAAF
TRBJ2-3,TRBV11-3,ASSAGTSGGFTDTQY
TRBJ2-3,TRBV2,ASNRGAGDTQY
TRBJ2-5,TRBV5-4,ASSLVPKETQY
TRBJ2-2,TRBV6-5,ASRRQGRTGELF
TRBJ1-2,TRBV5-1,ASSLGSAQRNSNYGYT
TRBJ1-2,TRBV9,ASSPRVENYGYT
TRBJ1-6,TRBV14,ASRRETRSPLH
TRBJ2-7,TRBV11-2,ASSNRVPWDGGYEQY
TRBJ1-2,TRBV27,ASSLSETGIKGYT
TRBJ2-7,TRBV4-2,ASSQDSRGHRSYEQY
TRBJ2-1,TRBV6-1,ASSGQGNYNEQF
TRBJ2-7,TRBV27,ASSLFGPAYEQY
TRBJ2-1,TRBV10-1,ASKASGDYNEQF
TRBJ2-7,TRBV29-1,SVMLSAASYEQY
TRBJ2-3,TRBV7-2,ASSLGDRSTDTQY
TRBJ1-4,TRBV5-8,ASSPDRGSEKLF
TRBJ1-1,TRBV4-3,ASSQSLARRGQSWEAF
TRBJ1-2,TRBV7-9,ASSLDGPSPAA
TRBJ2-2,TRBV5-1,ASRAPGTGELF
TRBJ1-2,TRBV7-2,ASSPGRSAPLVDGYT
TRBJ2-7,TRBV15,ATSPSDLGGGKY
TRBJ1-3,TRBV5-6,ASSPSLGRSSGNTIY
TRBJ1-6,TRBV5-1,ASSFGTFSSYNSPLH
TRBJ2-3,TRBV9,ASSVVPSGGSTDTQY
TRBJ1-5,TRBV28,ASSFTGLGNQPQH
TRBJ2-1,TRBV7-9,ASSLRWGLSEDEQF
TRBJ1-6,TRBV7-2,ASTSVIRTNSPLH
TRBJ2-7,TRBV6-1,ASMRDSYEQY
TRBJ2-7,TRBV9,ASSPQWDRVDEQY
TRBJ2-5,TRBV13,ASNPPWGETQY
TRBJ2-5,TRBV9,ASSVAGTGKQETQY
TRBJ1-2,TRBV5-1,ASSLGSGQGVAYGYT
TRBJ2-3,TRBV27,ASSLYESPGHTDTQY
TRBJ1-1,TRBV5-1,ASSLGRSKAF
TRBJ1-5,TRBV10-3,AISTTGGRNQPQH
TRBJ2-1,TRBV5-1,ASSLEGNVYNEQF
TRBJ1-2,TRBV7-2,ASSSDSRPYGYT
TRBJ2-5,TRBV7-7,ASSLMGQGETQY
TRBJ2-1,TRBV7-3,ASSLAGSPYNEQF
TRBJ2-1,TRBV4-3,ASSQENGGAYNEQF
TRBJ1-6,TRBV5-1,ASSFLESSYNSPLH
TRBJ1-6,TRBV4-3,ASSQEAVNNSPLH
TRBJ1-1,TRBV5-6,ASSLETLFRSTEAF
TRBJ2-5,TRBV18,ASSRSGGGETQY
TRBJ1-2,TRBV19,ASTPGEGDYGYT
TRBJ2-6,TRBV4-1,ASSRLPGQGAPANVLT
TRBJ2-7,TRBV7-9,ASSLDDSYEQY
TRBJ2-4,TRBV6-1,ASSDFWDTKNIQY
TRBJ2-1,TRBV5-5,ASSPTGGTRYNEQF
TRBJ1-5,TRBV28,ASSLPRGQGNQPQH
TRBJ1-2,TRBV6-1,ASSELGARYGYT
TRBJ2-7,TRBV5-1,ASSPRTGTTYEQY
TRBJ2-3,TRBV14,ASSPGPTGTQY